These 5 T cell receptor beta chains share one sample of origin, sequenced in a study of beta chain features in type 1 diabetes. Study outcomes and limitations: TCRB CDR3s from Type 1 diabetes patients were moderately but significantly shorter in all four CD4+ subsets.

The study reverse transcribed the entire isolated RNA, so it sequenced expressed TCRB transcripts. Clones were sequenced by immunoSEQ multiplex PCR, and TCRdb holds only the in-frame ones, with some missing. The repertoire holds around 650,000 clones, with roughly 12% as singletons. No cognate antigen is known for these TCRs. Sequencing was done on a sample of naive CD4+ T cells from blood. These receptors all come from a man aged 30 to 39 with type 1 diabetes.

This clone occurred once. The J gene is TRBJ2-7, the V gene TRBV7-9; the D gene is possibly TRBD2 (6 bases). V was pared by 5 bases and J by 2 bases, with 19 bases between. Looked up from germline, CDR1 is SEHNR and CDR2 is FQNEAQ (reference sequence). This CDR3 region has 16 residues. The CDR3 bases are TGTGCCAGCAGCCCCGATGGGGGGAATGGAGCCTACGAGCAGTACTTC. Translating gives CASSPDGGNGAYEQYF.

This clone was detected a few times. This chain connects TRBV7-8 to TRBJ2-7, with D possibly being TRBD1 (5 bases). The germline V and J ends were trimmed by 1 base and 5 bases, with 6 bases remaining between them. Germline V gene sequence: CDR1 SGHVS, CDR2 FQNEAQ. This CDR3 spans 12 amino acids. The CDR3 region has the DNA TGTGCCAGCAGCTTAGTAGGGGACGAGCAGTACTTC. Protein: CASSLVGDEQYF.

The chain recombines TRBV7-2 with TRBJ2-3; TRBD2 matches at 11 bases. With 5 bases clipped from V and 10 bases from J, the junction kept 2 bases outside the gene matches. The CDR3 is 12 residues long. CDR1 and CDR2 from the germline V gene are SGHTA and FQGNSA. CDR3 sequence (DNA): TGTGCCAGCAGCACTAGCGGGGGCCCGCAGTATTTT. As protein: CASSTSGGPQYF. Full variable domain (rest looked up from reference TRBV7-2 and TRBJ2-3): GAGVSQSPSNKVTEKGKDVELRCDPISGHTALYWYRQSLGQGLEFLIYFQGNSAPDKSGLPSDRFSAERTGGSVSTLTIQRTQQEDSAVYLCASSTSGGPQYFGPGTRLTVL.

In this sample, this clone turned up a few times. The V call is TRBV30, the J call TRBJ2-5; 9 positions match TRBD1. The CDR3 covers 11 residues. Trimming cost V 8 bases and J 2 bases; bases outside gene matches: 0. Germline CDR1 and CDR2: GTSNPN and SVGIG (reference sequence). The CDR3 protein is CAGQGQETQYF. The CDR3 DNA follows: TGTGCCGGACAGGGGCAAGAGACCCAGTACTTC.

The chain links TRBV19 to TRBJ1-2; 7 nucleotides match TRBD1. This CDR3 has 16 residues. Trimming removed 3 bases from V and 4 bases from J; junction bases left unmatched: 11. The germline CDR1 and CDR2 sequences are LNHDA and SQIVND (reference sequence). For the CDR3, the DNA is TGTGCCAGTAGTATTCAACTAAGGGGGACAGCCTATGGCTACACCTTC. It translates to CASSIQLRGTAYGYTF. Filled out from reference TRBV19 and TRBJ1-2, the complete variable domain reads DGGITQSPKYLFRKEGQNVTLSCEQNLNHDAMYWYRQDPGQGLRLIYYSQIVNDFQKGDIAEGYSVSREKKESFPLTVTSAQKNPTAFYLCASSIQLRGTAYGYTFGSGTRLTVV.